This TCR beta chain appears in the sequencing data of a study of identical twins. This clonotype was picked up many times. Per germline, CDR1 MNHNS and CDR2 SASEGT. V was clipped by 4 bases and J by 6 bases; unmatched bases: 5. The CDR3 loop spans 15 amino acids. Using its own MiXCR run on the 5' RACE reads, TCRdb lists one record per CDR3 protein. The data hold around 240,000 distinct CDR3 sequences, with approximately 7% observed a single time. These data were likewise used in another study, on yellow fever vaccine responses in identical twins.

The material sequenced was memory (CD45RO+) T cells sorted from blood. This TCR came from a woman aged 18-35 years in good health. The rearrangement joins TRBV6-1 to TRBJ2-5, with 13 bases lining up with TRBD2. CDR3 sequence reads: CASSGTSGGLKTQYF. For the CDR3, the DNA is TGTGCCAGCAGTGGGACTAGCGGGGGTTTAAAGACCCAGTACTTC.